The clone carrying this T cell receptor (beta chain) was seen a few times. Its antigen is as yet unknown. The record originates from a study of CD4+ T cells in melanoma. Notes on the study in general: CD8+ T cell, macrophage and B cell function reportedly correlated with neoantigen-specific CD4+ T cells. Diverse differentiation states were reported for melanoma neoantigen-specific CD4+ T cells.

Looked up from germline, CDR1 is PRHDT and CDR2 is FYEKMQ (reference sequence). The V and J ends lost 0 bases and 5 bases respectively, with 11 bases between them. The CDR3 spans 14 residues. The assay was immunoSEQ multiplex PCR, and TCRdb's table has in-frame clones only and misses some. The data show about 140,000 clones, 80% to 95% seen once. This sequence originates from a human donor with melanoma. The gene calls are TRBV13 and TRBJ2-7; the D call may be TRBD1 or TRBD2 (5 bases each). Here the CDR3 reads CASSLGVRGDEQYF. The DNA for the CDR3 is TGTGCCAGCAGCTTAGGCGTTCGAGGGGACGAGCAGTACTTC.